This entry is about one TCR beta chain. Some clones are missing from TCRdb's copy, which holds only in-frame ones; the method was immunoSEQ multiplex PCR. The table has 20,000 to 25,000 clones, 76% seen once. This sample was taken from a study of OX40 agonist ivuxolimab in advanced cancers. From germline, CDR1 is SGHTA and CDR2 FQGTGA. Trimming took off 2 bases at V and 5 bases at J, with 12 bases between the two ends. The CDR3 is 15 residues long. The source of this sequence is an adult with an advanced solid tumor such as melanoma, head and neck, liver or kidney cancer. V gene TRBV7-3 combines with J gene TRBJ1-4, with D tentatively TRBD1 (6 bases). The source was CD4+ or CD8+ T cells sorted from blood, collected in a trial of the OX40 agonist ivuxolimab. As DNA, the CDR3 is TGTGCCAGCAGCTTAGCAGGGGTTGAGAATGAAAAACTGTTTTTT. Protein: CASSLAGVENEKLFF.